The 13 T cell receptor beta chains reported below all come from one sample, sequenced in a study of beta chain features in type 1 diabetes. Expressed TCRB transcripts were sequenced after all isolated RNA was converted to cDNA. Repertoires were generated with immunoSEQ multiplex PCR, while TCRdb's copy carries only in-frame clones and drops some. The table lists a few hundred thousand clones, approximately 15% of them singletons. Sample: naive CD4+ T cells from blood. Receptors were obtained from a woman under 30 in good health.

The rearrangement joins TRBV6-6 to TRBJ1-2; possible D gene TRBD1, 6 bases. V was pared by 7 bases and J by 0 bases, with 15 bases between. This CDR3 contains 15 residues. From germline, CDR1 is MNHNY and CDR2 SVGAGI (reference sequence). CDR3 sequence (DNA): TGTGCCAGCACCCTCACAGGGATCGCTAACTATGGCTACACCTTC. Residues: CASTLTGIANYGYTF.

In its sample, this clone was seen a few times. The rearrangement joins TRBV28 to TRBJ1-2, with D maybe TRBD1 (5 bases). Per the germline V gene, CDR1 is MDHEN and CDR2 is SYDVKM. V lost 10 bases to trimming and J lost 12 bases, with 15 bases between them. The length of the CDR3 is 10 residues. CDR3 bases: TGTGCCACCCCCGCGGGGGGGAACACCTTC. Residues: CATPAGGNTF.

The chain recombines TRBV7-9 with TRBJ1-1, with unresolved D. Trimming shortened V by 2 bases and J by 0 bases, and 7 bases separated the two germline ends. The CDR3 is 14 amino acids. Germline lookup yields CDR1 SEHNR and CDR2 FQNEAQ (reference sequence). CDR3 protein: CASSLIQLNTEAFF. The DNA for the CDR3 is TGTGCCAGCAGCTTAATACAGCTGAACACTGAAGCTTTCTTT. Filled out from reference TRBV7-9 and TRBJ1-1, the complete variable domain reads DTGVSQNPRHKITKRGQNVTFRCDPISEHNRLYWYRQTLGQGPEFLTYFQNEAQLEKSRLLSDRFSAERPKGSFSTLEIQRTEQGDSAMYLCASSLIQLNTEAFFGQGTRLTVV.

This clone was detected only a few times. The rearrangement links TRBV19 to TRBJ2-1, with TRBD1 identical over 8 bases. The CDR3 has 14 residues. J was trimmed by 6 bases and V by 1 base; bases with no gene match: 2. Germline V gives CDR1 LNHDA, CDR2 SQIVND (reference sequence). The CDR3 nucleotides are TGTGCCAGTAGTATAGGGACAGGGCGCAATGAGCAGTTCTTC. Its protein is CASSIGTGRNEQFF. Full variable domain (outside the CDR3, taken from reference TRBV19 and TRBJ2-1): DGGITQSPKYLFRKEGQNVTLSCEQNLNHDAMYWYRQDPGQGLRLIYYSQIVNDFQKGDIAEGYSVSREKKESFPLTVTSAQKNPTAFYLCASSIGTGRNEQFFGPGTRLTVL.

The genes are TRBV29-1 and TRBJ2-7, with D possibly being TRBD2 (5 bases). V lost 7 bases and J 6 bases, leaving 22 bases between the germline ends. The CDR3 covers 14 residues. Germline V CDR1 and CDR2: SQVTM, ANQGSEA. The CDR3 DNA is TGCAGCGCCCACCTGGGCGGGCGGAAAGGCGAGCAGTACTTC. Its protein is CSAHLGGRKGEQYF.

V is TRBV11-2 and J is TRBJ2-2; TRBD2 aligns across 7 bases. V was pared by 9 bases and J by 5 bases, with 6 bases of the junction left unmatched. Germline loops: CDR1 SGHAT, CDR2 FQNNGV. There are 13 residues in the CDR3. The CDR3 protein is CASASGLTGELFF. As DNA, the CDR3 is TGTGCCAGTGCTAGCGGCCTAACCGGGGAGCTGTTTTTT.

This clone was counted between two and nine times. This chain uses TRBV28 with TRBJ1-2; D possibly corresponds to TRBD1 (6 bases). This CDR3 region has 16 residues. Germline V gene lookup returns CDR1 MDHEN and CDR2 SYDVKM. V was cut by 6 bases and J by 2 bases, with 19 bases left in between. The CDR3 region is CASSQSVAGDNYGYTF. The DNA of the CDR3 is TGTGCCAGCAGCCAATCAGTGGCAGGGGACAACTATGGCTACACCTTC.

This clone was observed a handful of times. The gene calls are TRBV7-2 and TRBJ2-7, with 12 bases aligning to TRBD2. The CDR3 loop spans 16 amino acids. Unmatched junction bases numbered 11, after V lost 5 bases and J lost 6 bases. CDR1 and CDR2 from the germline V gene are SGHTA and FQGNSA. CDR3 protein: CASSHSTSGRLGEQYF. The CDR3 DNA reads TGTGCCAGCAGCCATTCGACTAGCGGGAGATTGGGCGAGCAGTACTTC.

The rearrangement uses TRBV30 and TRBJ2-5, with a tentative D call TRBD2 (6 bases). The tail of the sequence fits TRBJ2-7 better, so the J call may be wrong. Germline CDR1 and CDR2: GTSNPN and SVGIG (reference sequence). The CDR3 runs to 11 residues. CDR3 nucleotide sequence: TGTGCCCACGGGAGTGGGTACGAGCAGTACTTC. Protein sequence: CAHGSGYEQYF.

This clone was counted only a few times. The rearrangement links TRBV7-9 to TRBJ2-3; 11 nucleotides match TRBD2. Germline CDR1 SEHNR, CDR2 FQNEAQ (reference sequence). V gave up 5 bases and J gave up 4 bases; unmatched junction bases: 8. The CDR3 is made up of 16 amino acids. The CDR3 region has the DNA TGTGCCAGCAGCCCACTAGCGGGAGATGTGGCAGATACGCAGTATTTT. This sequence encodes CASSPLAGDVADTQYF. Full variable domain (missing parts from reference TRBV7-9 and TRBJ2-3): DTGVSQNPRHKITKRGQNVTFRCDPISEHNRLYWYRQTLGQGPEFLTYFQNEAQLEKSRLLSDRFSAERPKGSFSTLEIQRTEQGDSAMYLCASSPLAGDVADTQYFGPGTRLTVL.

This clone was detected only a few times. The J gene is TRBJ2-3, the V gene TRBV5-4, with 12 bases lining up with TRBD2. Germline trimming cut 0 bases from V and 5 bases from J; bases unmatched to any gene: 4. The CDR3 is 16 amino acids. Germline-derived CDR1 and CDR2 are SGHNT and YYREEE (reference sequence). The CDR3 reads CASSLGLAGVQDTQYF. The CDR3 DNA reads TGTGCCAGCAGCTTGGGACTAGCGGGAGTCCAAGATACGCAGTATTTT.

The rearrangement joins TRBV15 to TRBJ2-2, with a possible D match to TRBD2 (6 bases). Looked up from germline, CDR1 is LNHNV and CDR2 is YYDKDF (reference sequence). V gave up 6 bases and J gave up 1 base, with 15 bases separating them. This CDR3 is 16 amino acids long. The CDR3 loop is CATSTWAGGNTGELFF. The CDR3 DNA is TGTGCCACCAGTACATGGGCCGGGGGGAACACCGGGGAGCTGTTTTTT.

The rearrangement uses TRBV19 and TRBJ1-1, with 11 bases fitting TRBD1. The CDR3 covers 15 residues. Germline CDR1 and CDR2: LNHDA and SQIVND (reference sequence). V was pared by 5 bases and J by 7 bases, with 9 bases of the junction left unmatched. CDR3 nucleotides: TGTGCCAGTAGTCCGGACAGGGGGCGAACTGATGAAGCTTTCTTT. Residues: CASSPDRGRTDEAFF.